This is a list of T cell receptor beta chains from one sample in a study of shared clonotypes between healthy human individuals. Sequencing was performed with immunoSEQ multiplex PCR; in TCRdb, only in-frame clones are kept and a portion is missing. The sample has more than 2 million clones, more than 90% seen once; the top ten hold approximately 0.13%. Sample: naive CD4+ T cells sorted from blood. The source of these receptors is a young man in good health. Both conserved end residues are part of each CDR3. The order of the fields is J gene, clone size, D gene, V gene, CDR3 length, CDR3 DNA, CDR3 protein. D genes are given only for firm matches. Clone size is stated in some rows and not others, as once, few, many or a class when expanded.

TRBJ2-7 | - | TRBD1 | TRBV6-5 | 15 | TGTGCCAGCAGTTCGACAGGGGGCACCCACTACGAGCAGTACTTC | CASSSTGGTHYEQYF
TRBJ2-7 | - | TRBD2 | TRBV6-4 | 15 | TGTGCCAGCAGCCGCTCTAGCGGGGGTACCTACGAGCAGTACTTC | CASSRSSGGTYEQYF
TRBJ2-1 | once | TRBD2 | TRBV19 | 16 | TGTGCCAGTAGTCCTCCCGGGACTAGCGCCTACAATGAGCAGTTCTTC | CASSPPGTSAYNEQFF
TRBJ2-7 | - | - | TRBV6-5 | 14 | TGTGCCAGCAGTCGGGACATCCCGAACTACGAGCAGTACTTC | CASSRDIPNYEQYF
TRBJ1-1 | - | - | TRBV2 | 13 | TGTGCCAGCAGCCCCCGCTGGAACACTGAAGCTTTCTTT | CASSPRWNTEAFF
TRBJ2-2 | - | TRBD2 | TRBV7-9 | 15 | TGTGCCAGCAGCCCCGCGGGAGTATCCACCGGGGAGCTGTTTTTT | CASSPAGVSTGELFF
TRBJ1-1 | - | - | TRBV28 | 15 | TGTGCCAGCAGTTCCGGAGGGGCAGCGGGCACTGAAGCTTTCTTT | CASSSGGAAGTEAFF
TRBJ2-3 | - | TRBD2 | TRBV5-1 | 16 | TGCGCCAGCAGCTGGCGTCTCGCGGGAGGTGGGGATACGCAGTATTTT | CASSWRLAGGGDTQYF
TRBJ2-1 | - | TRBD1 | TRBV5-4 | 18 | TGTGCCAGCAGCTTGGCGGCAGGGGGCGCATGGGTGGGCAATGAGCAGTTCTTC | CASSLAAGGAWVGNEQFF
TRBJ2-5 | - | TRBD1 | TRBV7-3 | 16 | TGTGCCAGCAGGCATAGACAGGGTGGTATCGGGGAGACCCAGTACTTC | CASRHRQGGIGETQYF
TRBJ1-1 | - | TRBD1 | TRBV12-5 | 16 | TGTGCTAGTGGTTTGGTACTGGGGACAGGGTCCACTGAAGCTTTCTTT | CASGLVLGTGSTEAFF